The source of this TCR beta chain is a study of identical twins. Overall study results and limits: Insertions were reduced in abundant cord blood beta clonotypes but not in memory repertoires. Out-of-frame alpha sequences shared between twins exhibited an excess of low generation probability.

Healthy Caucasian donors formed the entire cohort. Using its own MiXCR run on the 5' RACE reads, TCRdb lists one record per CDR3 protein. The sample yields about 720,000 distinct CDR3 sequences, 8.6% seen once. CDR1 and CDR2 (germline): MNHEY, SVGAGI. V was pared by 6 bases and J by 1 base, with 8 bases of the junction left unmatched. This CDR3 comprises 17 residues. This clonotype was detected ten times or more. Its antigen is as yet unknown. This same sample was also part of a study on yellow fever vaccine responses in identical twins.

The chain recombines TRBV6-5 with TRBJ2-2, with TRBD2 matching 10 bases. The receptor comes from a woman aged 18-35 years in good health. The specimen sequenced was PBMCs. CDR3 protein: CASRYAGLARNTGELFF. CDR3 DNA sequence: TGTGCCAGCAGATATGCGGGACTAGCGAGGAACACCGGGGAGCTGTTTTTT.